This T cell receptor (beta chain) was observed in a study of long-term antiretroviral therapy in people with HIV. General study results and limits: Following ART, diversity rose but still fell short of transplant donor controls.

Germline CDR1 SGHAT, CDR2 FQNNGV. Trimming took 1 base from V and 4 from J; bases not matched to a gene: 5. The CDR3 totals 16 residues. The run of the v3.0 immunoSEQ assay was at survey level. The table came from immunoSEQ multiplex PCR; TCRdb's copy has only in-frame clones and leaves some out. The sample holds about 27,000 clones, approximately 85% seen once. About this clone: Its antigen is unidentified.

The material sequenced was unsorted PBMCs, taken 2.9 years after starting antiretroviral therapy. This clonotype was obtained from a man aged 50-60 years with HIV. This sequence joins TRBV11-2 and TRBJ2-1, with TRBD1 matching 9 bases. In DNA, the CDR3 is TGTGCCAGCAGCTTAGTACAGGGGGCCTTTTACAATGAGCAGTTCTTC. Translation gives CASSLVQGAFYNEQFF. The complete variable domain, with remaining parts taken from reference TRBV11-2 and TRBJ2-1, reads EAGVAQSPRYKIIEKRQSVAFWCNPISGHATLYWYQQILGQGPKLLIQFQNNGVVDDSQLPKDRFSAERLKGVDSTLKIQPAKLEDSAVYLCASSLVQGAFYNEQFFGPGTRLTVL.